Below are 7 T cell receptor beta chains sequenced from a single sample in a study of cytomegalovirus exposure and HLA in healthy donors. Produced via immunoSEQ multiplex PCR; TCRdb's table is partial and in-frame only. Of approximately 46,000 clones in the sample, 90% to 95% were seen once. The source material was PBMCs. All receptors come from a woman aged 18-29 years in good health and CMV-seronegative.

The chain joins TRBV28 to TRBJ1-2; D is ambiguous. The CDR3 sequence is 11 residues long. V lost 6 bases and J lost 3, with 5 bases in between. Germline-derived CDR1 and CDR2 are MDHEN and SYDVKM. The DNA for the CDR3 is TGTGCCAGCAGCGGGGACTATGGCTACACCTTC. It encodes CASSGDYGYTF.

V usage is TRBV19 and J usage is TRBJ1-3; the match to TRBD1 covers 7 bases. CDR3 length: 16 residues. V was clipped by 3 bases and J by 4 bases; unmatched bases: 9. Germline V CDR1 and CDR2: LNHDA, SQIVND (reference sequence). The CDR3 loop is CASSMTGRSSGNTIYF. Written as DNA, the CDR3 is TGTGCCAGTAGTATGACAGGGAGGTCTTCAGGAAACACCATATATTTT.

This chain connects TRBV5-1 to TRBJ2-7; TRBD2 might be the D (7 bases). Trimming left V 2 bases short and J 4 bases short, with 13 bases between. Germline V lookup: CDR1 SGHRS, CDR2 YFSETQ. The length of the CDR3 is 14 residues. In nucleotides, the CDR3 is TGCGCCAGCAGCTTACAGGGCGGGGGATACGAGCAGTACTTC. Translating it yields CASSLQGGGYEQYF. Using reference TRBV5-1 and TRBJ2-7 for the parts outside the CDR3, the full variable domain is KAGVTQTPRYLIKTRGQQVTLSCSPISGHRSVSWYQQTPGQGLQFLFEYFSETQRNKGNFPGRFSGRQFSNSRSEMNVSTLELGDSALYLCASSLQGGGYEQYFGPGTRLTVT.

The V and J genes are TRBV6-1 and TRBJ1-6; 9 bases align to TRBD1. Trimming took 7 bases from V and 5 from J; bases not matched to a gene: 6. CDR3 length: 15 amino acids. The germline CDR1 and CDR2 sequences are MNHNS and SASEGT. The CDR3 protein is CASKKQGANNSPLHF. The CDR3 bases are TGTGCCAGCAAAAAACAGGGGGCAAATAATTCACCCCTCCACTTT.

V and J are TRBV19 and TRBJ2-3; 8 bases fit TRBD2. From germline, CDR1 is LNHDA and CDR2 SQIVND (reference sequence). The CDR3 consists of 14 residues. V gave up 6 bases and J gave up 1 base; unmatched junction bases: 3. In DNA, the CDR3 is TGTGCCAGTAGCGGGGGGGATGGCACAGATACGCAGTATTTT. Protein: CASSGGDGTDTQYF.

In DNA, the CDR3 is TGTGCCAGCAGCTTAGAAACAGCCTCCTACGAGCAGTACTTC. As protein: CASSLETASYEQYF. This chain connects TRBV13 to TRBJ2-7, with unresolved D. V was clipped by 1 base and J by 0 bases, with 7 bases between them. This CDR3 is built from 14 residues. Germline CDR1 reads PRHDT; CDR2 reads FYEKMQ (reference sequence).

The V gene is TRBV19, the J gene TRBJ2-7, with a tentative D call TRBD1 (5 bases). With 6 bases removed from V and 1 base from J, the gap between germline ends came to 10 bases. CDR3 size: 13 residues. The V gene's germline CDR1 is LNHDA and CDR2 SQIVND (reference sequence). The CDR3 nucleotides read TGTGCCAGTAGGCACGACAGATCCTACGAGCAGTACTTC. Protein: CASRHDRSYEQYF.